The rows below give T cell receptor beta chains drawn from one sample of a study of cytomegalovirus exposure and HLA in healthy donors. Repertoires were generated with immunoSEQ multiplex PCR, while TCRdb's copy carries only in-frame clones and drops some. The profile shows about 160,000 clones, approximately 85% of them singletons. Sequenced sample: PBMCs. These receptors came from a middle-aged man in good health and CMV-seropositive. Both conserved end residues are part of each CDR3. Each record gives: J gene, V gene, CDR3 protein.

J: TRBJ2-7; V: TRBV11-2; CDR3: CASSRGDRQVEQYF
J: TRBJ2-2; V: TRBV18; CDR3: CASSPGQGDTGELFF
J: TRBJ2-2; V: TRBV11-1; CDR3: CASELGDITGELFF
J: TRBJ2-3; V: TRBV7-9; CDR3: CASSPGLAYGADTQYF
J: TRBJ1-2; V: TRBV19; CDR3: CASRTQGSKHGYTF
J: TRBJ2-7; V: TRBV4-3; CDR3: CASSQDLRGSRSYEQYF
J: TRBJ2-1; V: TRBV7-9; CDR3: CASSLGLPPYNEQFF
J: TRBJ2-7; V: TRBV5-4; CDR3: CASSNLGGQGIEEQYF
J: TRBJ2-7; V: TRBV4-3; CDR3: CASSQGITGFYEQYF
J: TRBJ2-2; V: TRBV28; CDR3: CASSLPGTANTGELFF
J: TRBJ1-4; V: TRBV10-1; CDR3: CASWSFRGGPNEKLFF
J: TRBJ2-5; V: TRBV7-2; CDR3: CASSQGQLKETQYF
J: TRBJ2-5; V: TRBV7-8; CDR3: CASSLVTPQTGVMETQYF
J: TRBJ2-3; V: TRBV5-6; CDR3: CASSLGVYGGAADTQYF
J: TRBJ2-7; V: TRBV6-7; CDR3: CASPTTYSYEQYF
J: TRBJ2-7; V: TRBV5-1; CDR3: CASSLGLAGDHEQYF
J: TRBJ1-5; V: TRBV30; CDR3: CAWSGGRDQPQHF
J: TRBJ1-2; V: TRBV5-4; CDR3: CASRDGQGFYGYTF
J: TRBJ2-3; V: TRBV28; CDR3: CASSPPGLAGYTDTQYF
J: TRBJ1-1; V: TRBV5-5; CDR3: CASSLRDRNTEAFF
J: TRBJ2-7; V: TRBV5-1; CDR3: CASSSGTGPYEQYF
J: TRBJ2-1; V: TRBV9; CDR3: CASSEWEGPYNEQFF
J: TRBJ2-1; V: TRBV4-3; CDR3: CASSQGGLAGVRNEQFF
J: TRBJ1-4; V: TRBV7-2; CDR3: CASSSIRGENEKLFF
J: TRBJ1-2; V: TRBV30; CDR3: CAWTAQGYGYTF
J: TRBJ1-2; V: TRBV7-9; CDR3: CASSLEQAPYGYTF
J: NA; V: TRBV30; CDR3: CAWSVRTSSYEQYF
J: TRBJ1-2; V: TRBV6-1; CDR3: CASSVRGQEAYGYTF
J: TRBJ2-2; V: TRBV30; CDR3: CAWSVRLGPGELFF
J: TRBJ1-4; V: TRBV28; CDR3: CASSLDSGQGNEKLFF
J: TRBJ2-5; V: TRBV11-2; CDR3: CASSLRVTGQETQYF
J: TRBJ2-2; V: TRBV5-8; CDR3: CASSLDRLANTGELFF
J: TRBJ1-5; V: TRBV7-6; CDR3: CASSPHRSNQPQHF
J: TRBJ2-3; V: TRBV30; CDR3: CAWSVRTSGRNTRYF
J: TRBJ2-5; V: TRBV2; CDR3: CASGTQETQYF
J: TRBJ2-5; V: TRBV4-1; CDR3: CASSRFYLIAGVETQYF
J: NA; V: TRBV9; CDR3: CASTKGQGANEQYF
J: TRBJ1-2; V: TRBV4-3; CDR3: CASSQGRRSNYGYTF
J: TRBJ2-5; V: TRBV7-2; CDR3: CASSLFGGVVETQYF
J: TRBJ2-4; V: TRBV7-2; CDR3: CASSLDDLDIQYF
J: TRBJ2-7; V: TRBV6-1; CDR3: CASSDTRQSEQYF
J: TRBJ2-3; V: TRBV9; CDR3: CASSSISGGADTQYF
J: TRBJ1-1; V: TRBV5-1; CDR3: CASSLNTGNTEAFF
J: TRBJ2-4; V: TRBV4-1; CDR3: CASSQGRDLDIQYF
J: TRBJ1-1; V: TRBV2; CDR3: CASYAGAFTEAFF
J: TRBJ2-1; V: TRBV5-1; CDR3: CASSLALNEQFF